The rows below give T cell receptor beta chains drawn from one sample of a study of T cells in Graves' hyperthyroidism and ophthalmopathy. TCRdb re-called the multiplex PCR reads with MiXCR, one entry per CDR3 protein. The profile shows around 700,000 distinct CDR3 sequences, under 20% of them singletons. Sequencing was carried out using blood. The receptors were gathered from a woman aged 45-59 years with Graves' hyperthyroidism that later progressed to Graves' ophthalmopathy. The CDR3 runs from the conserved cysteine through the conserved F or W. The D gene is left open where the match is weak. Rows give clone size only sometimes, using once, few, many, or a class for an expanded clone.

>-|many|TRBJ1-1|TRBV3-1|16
CASSEVPPPMNTEAFF
TGTGCCAGCAGCGAGGTCCCACCTCCAATGAACACTGAAGCTTTCTTT
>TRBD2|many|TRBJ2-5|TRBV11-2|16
CASSLGVRGGQETQYF
TGTGCCAGCAGCTTAGGGGTCCGCGGGGGCCAAGAGACCCAGTACTTC
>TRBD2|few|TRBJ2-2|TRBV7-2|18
CASSLHGLAGGVSGELFF
TGTGCCAGCAGCCTCCACGGACTAGCGGGGGGGGTATCCGGGGAGCTGTTTTTT
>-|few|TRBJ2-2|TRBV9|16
CASSVTQPRGPGELFF
TGTGCCAGCAGCGTAACCCAACCCCGGGGCCCCGGGGAGCTGTTTTTT
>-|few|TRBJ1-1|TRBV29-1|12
CSVIRGGAEAFF
TGCAGCGTAATCCGAGGTGGCGCTGAAGCTTTCTTT
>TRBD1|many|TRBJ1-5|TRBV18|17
CASSPIGTAGGNQPQHF
TGTGCCAGCTCACCAATTGGGACAGCCGGAGGGAATCAGCCCCAGCATTTT
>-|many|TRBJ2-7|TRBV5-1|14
CASSPGGDIYEQYF
TGCGCCAGCAGCCCGGGGGGCGATATCTACGAGCAGTACTTC
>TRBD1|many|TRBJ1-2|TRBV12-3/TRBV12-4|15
CASRTQGAGNYGYTF
TGTGCCAGCAGAACACAGGGGGCGGGTAACTATGGCTACACCTTC
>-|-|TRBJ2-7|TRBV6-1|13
CASNGDGSYEQYF
TGTGCCAGCAACGGGGATGGATCCTACGAGCAGTACTTC
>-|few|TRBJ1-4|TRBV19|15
CASNPRTGTNEKLFF
TGTGCCAGTAACCCCCGTACAGGGACTAATGAAAAACTGTTTTTT
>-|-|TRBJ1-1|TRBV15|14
CATSRDRGGTEAFF
TGTGCCACCAGCAGAGATCGAGGCGGGACTGAAGCTTTCTTT
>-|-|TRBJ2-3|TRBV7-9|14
CASSLVGITDTQYF
TGTGCCAGCAGCTTAGTCGGAATCACAGATACGCAGTATTTT
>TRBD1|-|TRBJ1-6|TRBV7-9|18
CASSPSDSGTEYNSPLHF
TGTGCCAGCAGCCCATCTGATTCGGGGACAGAGTATAATTCACCCCTCCACTTT
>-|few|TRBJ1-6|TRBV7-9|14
CASRQGGGLTPLHF
TGTGCCAGCAGACAAGGAGGCGGTTTGACACCCCTCCACTTT
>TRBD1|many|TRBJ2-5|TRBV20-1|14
CSARDHGQDETQYF
TGCAGTGCTAGAGATCACGGACAGGACGAGACCCAGTACTTC
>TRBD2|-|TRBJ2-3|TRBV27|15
CASSSQRGLTDTQYF
TGTGCCAGCAGTTCCCAGCGGGGGCTTACAGATACGCAGTATTTT
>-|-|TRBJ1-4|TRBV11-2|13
CASSLYINEKLFF
TGTGCCAGCAGCTTGTACATTAATGAAAAACTGTTTTTT
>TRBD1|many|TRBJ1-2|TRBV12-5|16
CASGLMTGTGPDGYTF
TGTGCTAGTGGTCTAATGACCGGGACAGGGCCCGATGGCTACACCTTC
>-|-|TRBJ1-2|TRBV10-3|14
CAISDLGGFYGYTF
TGTGCCATCAGTGATCTGGGGGGATTTTATGGCTACACCTTC
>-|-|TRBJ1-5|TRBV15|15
CATSPRLGVGQPQHF
TGTGCCACCAGCCCCCGTCTTGGGGTGGGTCAGCCCCAGCATTTT
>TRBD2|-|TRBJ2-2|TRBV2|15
CASTLTSGGTGELFF
TGTGCCAGCACCCTGACTAGCGGGGGGACCGGGGAGCTGTTTTTT
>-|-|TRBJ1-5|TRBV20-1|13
CSARPGIDQPQHF
TGCAGTGCTAGGCCCGGTATAGATCAGCCCCAGCATTTT
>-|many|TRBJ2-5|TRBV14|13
CASSQDWGETQYF
TGTGCCAGCAGCCAAGATTGGGGAGAGACCCAGTACTTC
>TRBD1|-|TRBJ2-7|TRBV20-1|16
CSARPGQGSSYYEQYF
TGCAGTGCTAGGCCGGGACAGGGTTCCTCTTACTACGAGCAGTACTTC
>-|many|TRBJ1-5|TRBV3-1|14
CASSQAIGVQPQHF
TGTGCCAGCAGCCAAGCAATCGGAGTCCAGCCCCAGCATTTT
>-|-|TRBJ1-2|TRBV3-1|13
CASSQGGGDGYTF
TGTGCCAGCAGCCAAGGGGGGGGGGATGGCTACACCTTC
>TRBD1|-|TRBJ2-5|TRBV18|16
CASSPTDRVVQETQYF
TGTGCCAGCTCACCTACGGACAGGGTGGTCCAAGAGACCCAGTACTTC
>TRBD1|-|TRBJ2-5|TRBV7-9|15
CASSLVQGAPETQYF
TGTGCCAGCAGCTTAGTTCAGGGGGCTCCAGAGACCCAGTACTTC
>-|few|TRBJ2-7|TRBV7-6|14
CASSLEQSGYEQYF
TGTGCCAGCAGCTTAGAGCAGTCCGGCTACGAGCAGTACTTC
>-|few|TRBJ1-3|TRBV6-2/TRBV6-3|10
CASITNTIYF
TGTGCCAGCATAACAAACACCATATATTTT
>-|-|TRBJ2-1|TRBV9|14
CASSDPTGRNEQFF
TGTGCCAGCAGCGACCCCACGGGTCGCAATGAGCAGTTCTTC
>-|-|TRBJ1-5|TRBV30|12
CAWGDSNQPQHF
TGTGCCTGGGGAGATAGCAATCAGCCCCAGCATTTT
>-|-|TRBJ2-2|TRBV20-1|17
CSASYGGPEKNTGELFF
TGCAGTGCTAGTTACGGGGGACCTGAAAAGAACACCGGGGAGCTGTTTTTT
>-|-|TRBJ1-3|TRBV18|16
CASSLKQGHSGNTIYF
TGTGCCAGCTCACTGAAGCAGGGACACTCTGGAAACACCATATATTTT
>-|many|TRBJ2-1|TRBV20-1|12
CSARRQNNEQFF
TGCAGTGCTAGGCGCCAGAACAATGAGCAGTTCTTC
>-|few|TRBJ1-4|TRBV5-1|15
CASSLDGPIEGKLFF
TGCGCCAGCAGCTTAGACGGACCAATAGAAGGAAAACTGTTTTTT
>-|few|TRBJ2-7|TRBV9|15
CASSVNPGEAYEQYF
TGTGCCAGCAGCGTCAATCCGGGGGAGGCCTACGAGCAGTACTTC
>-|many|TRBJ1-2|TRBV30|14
CAWRMDRSGYGYTF
TGTGCCTGGAGAATGGACAGATCGGGGTATGGCTACACCTTC
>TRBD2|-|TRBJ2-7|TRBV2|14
CASGGTSGTYEQYF
TGTGCCAGCGGGGGGACTAGCGGAACCTACGAGCAGTACTTC
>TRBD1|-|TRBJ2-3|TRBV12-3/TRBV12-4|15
CASSWTGGGPDTQYF
TGTGCCAGCAGTTGGACAGGGGGGGGACCAGATACGCAGTATTTT
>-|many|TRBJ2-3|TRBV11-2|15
CASRTGGSSTDTQYF
TGTGCCAGCAGAACAGGAGGGTCTAGCACAGATACGCAGTATTTT
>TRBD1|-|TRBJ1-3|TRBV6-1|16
CASRKPGTGGANTIYF
TGTGCCAGCAGGAAGCCGGGGACAGGGGGAGCAAACACCATATATTTT
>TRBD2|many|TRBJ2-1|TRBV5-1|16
CASSLDSGGAANEQFF
TGCGCCAGCAGCTTGGACAGCGGGGGGGCCGCCAATGAGCAGTTCTTC
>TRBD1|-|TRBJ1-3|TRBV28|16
CASSIPQGAGGNTIYF
TGTGCCAGCAGTATACCGCAGGGGGCGGGAGGAAACACCATATATTTT
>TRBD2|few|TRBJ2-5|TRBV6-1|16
CASSEIAGGPKETQYF
TGTGCCAGCAGTGAAATAGCGGGGGGGCCCAAAGAGACCCAGTACTTC
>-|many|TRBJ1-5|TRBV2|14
CASRDWGLNQPQHF
TGTGCCAGCAGAGATTGGGGTCTCAATCAGCCCCAGCATTTT
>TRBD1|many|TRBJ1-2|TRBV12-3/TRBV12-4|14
CASSRQGFLYGYTF
TGTGCCAGCAGCAGACAGGGTTTCCTCTATGGCTACACCTTC
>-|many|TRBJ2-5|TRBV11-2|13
CASSREFQETQYF
TGTGCCAGCAGCCGAGAATTTCAAGAGACCCAGTACTTC